Only a few counts were recorded for the clone carrying this T cell receptor (beta chain). TCRdb reanalysed the 5' RACE reads using MiXCR and keeps one entry per CDR3 protein. The sample lists 65,000 to 90,000 distinct CDR3 sequences, approximately 5.4% occurring once. Trimming took 4 bases from V and 0 from J, leaving 13 bases between them. The CDR3 has 16 residues. CDR1 is LGHDT and CDR2 is YNNKEL in the germline V gene (reference sequence). The data are from a study of T cells of healthy individuals. The TCR comes from a female donor in good health. The V call is TRBV3-1, the J call TRBJ2-1; D is perhaps TRBD1 (6 bases). CDR3 region: CASSRVYRVSYNEQFF. The CDR3 DNA is TGTGCCAGCAGCCGTGTCTACAGGGTCTCCTACAATGAGCAGTTCTTC.